The sequence of this T cell receptor (beta chain) was determined in a study of regulatory T cells in long-lasting Graves disease. Whole-study findings and limits: Segments TRBV28, TRBJ1-2 and TRBJ2-5 showed preferential usage in persistent disease. Tissue studied was limited to peripheral blood, excluding thyroid tissue.

Assembly of TCR beta libraries relied on iRepertoire HTBI primers together with Arm-PCR of CDR3 regions. TCRdb processed the multiplex PCR reads anew with MiXCR; each CDR3 protein has one entry. In the table there are around 300,000 distinct CDR3 sequences, 22% of which are singletons. Germline values: CDR1 MDHEN, CDR2 SYDVKM. CDR3 length: 17 residues. The V end lost 6 bases, the J end lost 3 bases, and 24 bases lay between the germline ends. This clonotype has ten or more counts. Its target is not known. Time point specified: persistent/refractory GD, antithyroid drugs over 5 years with positive TRAb. From RNA extracted from PBMCs, the TCR library was made. Per American Thyroid Association guidelines, Graves' disease was diagnosed.

Here the sequenced sample was peripheral blood mononuclear cells (PBMCs), taken when the disease was refractory, from a patient treated with antithyroid drugs. V usage is TRBV28 and J usage is TRBJ2-7; D perhaps matches TRBD2 (6 bases). This TCR came from a female donor with Graves disease. CDR3 region: CASSRFPLAPFHYEQYF. The CDR3 DNA reads as TGTGCCAGCAGCCGATTCCCCCTAGCGCCGTTCCACTACGAGCAGTACTTC. Drawing the rest from reference TRBV28 and TRBJ2-7, the complete variable domain is DVKVTQSSRYLVKRTGEKVFLECVQDMDHENMFWYRQDPGLGLRLIYFSYDVKMKEKGDIPEGYSVSREKKERFSLILESASTNQTSMYLCASSRFPLAPFHYEQYFGPGTRLTVT.